This T cell receptor (beta chain) was captured by sequencing in a study of metastatic and nonmetastatic thyroid tumors. Overall study: Repertoires from blood and tumor or nodule tissue of malignant and benign thyroid patients were compared.

The study, taken as a whole, reports: Malignant thyroid tumors reportedly exceeded benign nodules significantly in TCR beta diversity, with the difference appearing in blood and tumor.

As handled by the study authors: CDR3 was compared across clinicopathological groups, and the resulting differences were used to build a distant-metastasis classifier for papillary thyroid cancer. TCRdb used MiXCR to call clones anew from the PCR reads. TCRdb, not the original authors, processed these V and J calls. The sample includes 18,000 or so clones, less than 35% seen only once; the top ten take about 13%. CDR1 is LNHDA, CDR2 SQIVND, per germline (reference sequence). Trimming cost V 3 bases and J 4 bases, with 10 bases left between them. CDR3 size: 14 residues. Patients underwent thyroid surgery, and none had received any treatment before it. About this clone: What it recognizes is unknown.

Sequencing was performed on tumor tissue. The V call is TRBV19, the J call TRBJ2-1, with D unresolved. The sequence came from a female donor with papillary thyroid cancer or a benign thyroid nodule (not recorded which). Some clones in this sample may be carry-over from other donors' samples. The CDR3 is CASSIISGYNEQFF. As DNA, the CDR3 is TGTGCCAGTAGTATTATAAGTGGGTACAATGAGCAGTTCTTC.